These T cell receptor beta chains were read from a single sample in a study of cytomegalovirus exposure and HLA in healthy donors. Assay used: immunoSEQ multiplex PCR; TCRdb lists only in-frame clones, some missing. This sample has under 120,000 clones, with 55% to 65% found just once. Sequencing used PBMCs. The source is a man aged 25-45 years in good health and CMV-seropositive. Each CDR3 is given with its conserved first and last residue. A D gene is named only where the DNA matches it firmly. The size of a clone is reported for some rows only, either as once, few or many, or as a class for expanded clones.

J,size,D,length,V,DNA,CDR3
TRBJ2-7,-,-,12,TRBV5-1,TGCGCCAGCACAGACAGCTCCTACGAGCAGTACTTC,CASTDSSYEQYF
TRBJ1-2,-,-,16,TRBV6-5,TGTGCCAGCAGTTATTCCAACAGGGCTATGATGTATGGCTACACCTTC,CASSYSNRAMMYGYTF
TRBJ2-5,-,-,14,TRBV5-1,TGCGCCAGCTCCCTACAGGGTTACCAAGAGACCCAGTACTTC,CASSLQGYQETQYF
TRBJ1-4,-,-,14,TRBV27,TGTGCCAGCAGTTTGAGTGGCAGGCCTGAAAAACTGTTTTTT,CASSLSGRPEKLFF
TRBJ2-3,-,-,14,TRBV7-2,TGTGCCAGCAGCCCGGCCGGAGGTACAGATACGCAGTATTTT,CASSPAGGTDTQYF
TRBJ2-7,few,-,13,TRBV9,TGTGCCAGCAGCGTAGGGGGGCTCGGCGAGCAGTACTTC,CASSVGGLGEQYF
TRBJ2-7,-,-,15,TRBV5-1,TGCGCCAGCAGCCTAAGAACCCTAGGCGACTACGAGCAGTACTTC,CASSLRTLGDYEQYF
TRBJ2-6,once,TRBD1,16,TRBV7-9,TGTGCCAGCAGCAGGACAGGGATGTCTGGGGCCAACGTCCTGACTTTC,CASSRTGMSGANVLTF
TRBJ1-2,-,TRBD1,15,TRBV5-8,TGTGCCAGCAGCGCGCGGGACAGCGCTCTCTATGGCTACACCTTC,CASSARDSALYGYTF
TRBJ2-7,few,TRBD1,14,TRBV10-3,TGTGCCATCAGTGAGCCGGGGACAGGGAACGAGCAGTACTTC,CAISEPGTGNEQYF
TRBJ1-2,-,TRBD1,12,TRBV27,TGTGCCAGCAGTTTGAGGGGGCAGGGCTACACCTTC,CASSLRGQGYTF
TRBJ1-3,-,-,13,TRBV5-6,TGTGCCAGCAGCTTCCTGTCTGGAAACACCATATATTTT,CASSFLSGNTIYF
TRBJ2-7,-,TRBD2,13,TRBV6-5,TGTGCCAGCAGTCTAGCGGGACTAGACGAGCAGTACTTC,CASSLAGLDEQYF
TRBJ2-7,few,TRBD1,14,TRBV2,TGTGCCAGCAACGACCTGGACAGGGGGCTCGAGCAGTACTTC,CASNDLDRGLEQYF
TRBJ2-2,few,-,15,TRBV2,TGTGCCAGCAGTGAAGAGAGTCCGAACACCGGGGAGCTGTTTTTT,CASSEESPNTGELFF
TRBJ1-1,once,-,14,TRBV5-1,TGCGCCAGCAGCTTGGAGGCAGGGTCGGCTGAAGCTTTCTTT,CASSLEAGSAEAFF
TRBJ2-5,-,TRBD1,14,TRBV29-1,TGCAGCGGGGCCGGGACAGGGAGATTTGAGACCCAGTACTTC,CSGAGTGRFETQYF
TRBJ1-5,-,TRBD1,15,TRBV7-8,TGTGCCAGCAGGCAGACAGGGGCCCTGGTAGGGCCCCAGCATTTT,CASRQTGALVGPQHF
TRBJ1-1,-,TRBD1,16,TRBV29-1,TGCAGCGCCCTGGGCTCCGGCAGGGGGCATCACACTGAAGCTTTCTTT,CSALGSGRGHHTEAFF
TRBJ2-2,-,-,16,TRBV5-6,TGTGCCAGCAGCCCAACTGGCCAGGCGAACACCGGGGAGCTGTTTTTT,CASSPTGQANTGELFF
TRBJ2-5,once,TRBD2,14,TRBV6-1,TGTGCCAGCATTCGAGCGGGGGGAGGTGAGACCCAGTACTTC,CASIRAGGGETQYF
TRBJ2-4,few,-,16,TRBV19,TGTGCCAGTAGTAGGACGATAGCCGGGACCAAAAACATTCAGTACTTC,CASSRTIAGTKNIQYF
TRBJ1-2,few,-,15,TRBV4-1,TGCGCCAGCAGCCAAGTTTTAGGGCCAGGGGATGGCTACACCTTC,CASSQVLGPGDGYTF
TRBJ2-1,few,TRBD2,16,TRBV7-9,TGTGCCAGCAGCTTCCCAAGCGGGGGGGAAGACAATGAGCAGTTCTTC,CASSFPSGGEDNEQFF
TRBJ2-7,-,-,14,TRBV6-5,TGTGCCAGCAGTTACAGTCAGGGGTTCCTCGAGCAGTACTTC,CASSYSQGFLEQYF
TRBJ1-1,-,TRBD1,13,TRBV10-3,TGTGCCAGCCGGCAGGGGGCACGGACTGAAGCTTTCTTT,CASRQGARTEAFF
TRBJ1-2,once,-,13,TRBV5-5,TGTGCCAGCAGAGCGACGGGGGTAGGCGGCTACACCTTC,CASRATGVGGYTF